The rows below give T cell receptor beta chains drawn from one sample of a study of response to subunit inactivated influenza vaccine. One entry per CDR3 protein results from TCRdb running MiXCR on the RT-PCR reads. The sample records about 150,000 distinct CDR3 sequences, approximately 11% being singletons. The source material was CD8+ T cells sorted from PBMCs, sampled about 24 months after vaccination. These receptors were collected from a man aged 45-69 years who received an inactivated influenza vaccine. Both conserved end residues are part of each CDR3. D genes are given only for firm matches. Clone size is shown for a subset of rows, as once, few, many or a class of expanded clone.

>TRBJ1-2|-|TRBV2|many
CASSERVENYGYTF
TGTGCCAGCAGTGAAAGGGTAGAGAACTATGGCTACACCTTC
>TRBJ2-5|TRBD2|TRBV28|few
CASSLGGGAEETQYF
TGTGCCAGCAGTTTGGGCGGGGGGGCGGAAGAGACCCAGTACTTC
>TRBJ2-5|TRBD1|TRBV12-3/TRBV12-4|many
CASSPPGQGRETQYF
TGTGCCAGCAGTCCCCCGGGACAGGGAAGAGAGACCCAGTACTTC
>TRBJ2-7|-|TRBV7-9|few
CASSSPEGTYEQYF
TGTGCCAGCAGCTCCCCCGAGGGAACCTACGAGCAGTACTTC
>TRBJ1-1|-|TRBV5-1|many
CASSLGAGTFTEAFF
TGCGCCAGCAGCTTAGGAGCAGGGACATTCACTGAAGCTTTCTTT
>TRBJ2-5|-|TRBV5-1|few
CASSLEGDQETQYF
TGCGCCAGCAGCTTGGAGGGGGACCAAGAGACCCAGTACTTC
>TRBJ2-4|-|TRBV12-3/TRBV12-4|many
CASSGTKNIQYF
TGTGCCAGCTCGGGGACCAAAAACATTCAGTACTTC
>TRBJ2-7|-|TRBV5-1|many
CASRGDGYEQYF
TGCGCCAGCAGAGGGGATGGCTACGAGCAGTACTTC
>TRBJ2-3|TRBD1|TRBV28|-
CASSPNRGGTDTQYF
TGTGCCAGCAGCCCTAACAGGGGGGGCACAGATACGCAGTATTTT
>TRBJ2-1|-|TRBV2|-
CASNQIGASVNEQFF
TGTGCCAGCAATCAAATCGGGGCTAGTGTCAATGAGCAGTTCTTC
>TRBJ2-2|-|TRBV7-9|-
CASSFPSPLDTGELFF
TGTGCCAGCAGCTTCCCTTCCCCTTTGGACACCGGGGAGCTGTTTTTT
>TRBJ2-1|TRBD2|TRBV13|-
CASSPGLAGHYNEQFF
TGTGCCAGCAGCCCAGGACTAGCGGGCCACTACAATGAGCAGTTCTTC
>TRBJ2-7|-|TRBV11-2|many
CASSLVFYEQYF
TGTGCCAGCAGCTTAGTTTTCTACGAGCAGTACTTC
>TRBJ2-4|-|TRBV20-1|many
CSAPPRPPKNIQYF
TGCAGTGCCCCTCCTCGGCCCCCAAAAAACATTCAGTACTTC
>TRBJ2-3|TRBD2|TRBV5-1|-
CASGTSESTDTQYF
TGCGCCAGCGGGACTAGCGAAAGCACAGATACGCAGTATTTT
>TRBJ2-7|-|TRBV11-1|-
CASSLGSGTGEQYF
TGTGCCAGCAGCTTAGGGTCTGGAACGGGCGAGCAGTACTTC
>TRBJ2-1|TRBD2|TRBV20-1|few
CSARVLAGVNNEQFF
TGCAGTGCTAGAGTACTAGCGGGAGTCAACAATGAGCAGTTCTTC
>TRBJ2-2|TRBD1|TRBV11-2|-
CASSTELGTGVTGELFF
TGTGCCAGCAGTACTGAGCTTGGGACAGGGGTTACCGGGGAGCTGTTTTTT
>TRBJ1-1|TRBD1|TRBV2|few
CASTTPGQGWSEAFF
TGTGCCAGCACAACGCCGGGACAGGGATGGTCTGAAGCTTTCTTT
>TRBJ1-5|-|TRBV12-3/TRBV12-4|-
CASSMLPGTPHDQPQHF
TGTGCCAGCAGTATGCTACCGGGGACCCCGCACGATCAGCCCCAGCATTTT
>TRBJ2-7|TRBD2|TRBV29-1|many
CSPIAGAAYEQYF
TGCAGCCCTATAGCGGGAGCGGCCTACGAGCAGTACTTC
>TRBJ2-5|-|TRBV7-2|many
CASSLVAARVQETQYF
TGTGCCAGCAGCTTAGTAGCCGCTAGAGTCCAAGAGACCCAGTACTTC
>TRBJ2-1|TRBD1|TRBV24-1|few
CATSDLGTVSYNEQFF
TGTGCCACCAGTGATTTAGGGACAGTTTCCTACAATGAGCAGTTCTTC
>TRBJ2-7|-|TRBV27|few
CASGIGYEQYF
TGTGCCAGCGGAATCGGGTACGAGCAGTACTTC
>TRBJ2-7|-|TRBV5-1|few
CASSLGHINSYEQYF
TGCGCCAGCAGCTTGGGTCATATTAACTCCTACGAGCAGTACTTC
>TRBJ2-2|-|TRBV29-1|many
CSVPRDTGELFF
TGCAGCGTTCCTCGGGACACCGGGGAGCTGTTTTTT
>TRBJ1-6|TRBD1|TRBV25-1|-
CASSGTGGSPLHF
TGTGCCAGCAGCGGGACAGGGGGATCACCCCTCCACTTT
>TRBJ1-2|-|TRBV2|few
CASTMGGYTF
TGTGCCAGTACTATGGGCGGCTACACCTTC
>TRBJ2-1|TRBD2|TRBV11-1|-
CASSLGGLAGAYNEQFF
TGTGCCAGCAGCTTAGGGGGACTAGCGGGAGCATACAATGAGCAGTTCTTC
>TRBJ2-5|-|TRBV4-2|few
CASSQDGQLASRETQYF
TGTGCCAGCAGCCAAGATGGACAGCTAGCGAGCCGGGAGACCCAGTACTTC
>TRBJ1-2|-|TRBV28|-
CASSPSGGAYYGYTF
TGTGCCAGCAGCCCCAGCGGGGGGGCTTACTATGGCTACACCTTC
>TRBJ1-2|-|TRBV5-6|few
CASSLGARANYGYTF
TGTGCCAGCAGCTTAGGCGCGAGGGCGAACTATGGCTACACCTTC
>TRBJ1-2|-|TRBV30|-
CAWALGGVRYGYTF
TGTGCCTGGGCTCTGGGTGGGGTGCGGTATGGCTACACCTTC
>TRBJ1-1|TRBD1|TRBV7-9|-
CASSSPIDRGGTEAFF
TGTGCCAGCAGTTCACCGATTGACAGGGGCGGCACTGAAGCTTTCTTT
>TRBJ2-1|-|TRBV20-1|many
CRGLGAGSYNEQFF
TGCAGAGGCCTGGGGGCGGGTTCTTACAATGAGCAGTTCTTC
>TRBJ2-1|-|TRBV4-3|many
CASSQFEPGTTSYNEQFF
TGCGCCAGCAGCCAATTTGAACCCGGGACCACGTCCTACAATGAGCAGTTCTTC
>TRBJ2-1|-|TRBV29-1|-
CSVRAGGSSYNEQFF
TGCAGCGTTCGGGCAGGCGGTAGCTCCTACAATGAGCAGTTCTTC
>TRBJ1-4|-|TRBV6-2/TRBV6-3|-
CASSTLRNEKLFF
TGTGCCAGCAGCACCTTGCGGAATGAAAAACTGTTTTTT
>TRBJ2-3|TRBD2|TRBV15|few
CATSRESLAGDTQYF
TGTGCCACCAGCAGAGAATCACTAGCGGGAGATACGCAGTATTTT
>TRBJ2-1|TRBD1|TRBV4-3|-
CASSQDAWAQDRFPNEQFF
TGCGCCAGCAGCCAAGATGCTTGGGCCCAGGACAGGTTTCCCAATGAGCAGTTCTTC
>TRBJ2-7|TRBD1|TRBV5-1|medium-sized
CASRAGTGVLYEQYF
TGCGCCAGCAGGGCCGGGACAGGGGTTCTCTACGAGCAGTACTTC
>TRBJ2-1|TRBD2|TRBV4-1|many
CASSQEVFGGSEQFF
TGCGCCAGCAGCCAAGAGGTATTCGGGGGGAGTGAGCAGTTCTTC